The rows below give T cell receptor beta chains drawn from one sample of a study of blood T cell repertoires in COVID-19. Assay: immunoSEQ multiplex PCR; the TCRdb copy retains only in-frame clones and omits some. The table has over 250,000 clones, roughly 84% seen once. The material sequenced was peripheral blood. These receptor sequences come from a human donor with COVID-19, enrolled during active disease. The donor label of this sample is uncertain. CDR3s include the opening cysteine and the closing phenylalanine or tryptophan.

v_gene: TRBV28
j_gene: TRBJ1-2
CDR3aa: CAIQLTGPYGYTF

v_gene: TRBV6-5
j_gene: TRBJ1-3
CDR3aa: CASSRDRTPGNTIYF

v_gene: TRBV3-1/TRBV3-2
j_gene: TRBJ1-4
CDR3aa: CASSQGPLTGDISTNEKLFF

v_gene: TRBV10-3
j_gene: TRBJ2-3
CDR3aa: CAISEAGSTDTQYF

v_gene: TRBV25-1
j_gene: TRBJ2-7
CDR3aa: CASKGLKLGQGDYEQYF

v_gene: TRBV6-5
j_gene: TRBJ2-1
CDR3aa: CASSYSRLAGENEQFF

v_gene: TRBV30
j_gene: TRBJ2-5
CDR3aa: CAWSFDRWQETQYF

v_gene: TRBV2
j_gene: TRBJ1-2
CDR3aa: CASRAGTGSKTNYGYTF

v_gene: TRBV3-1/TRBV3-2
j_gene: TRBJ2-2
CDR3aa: CASSQVGLAGVRDTGELFF

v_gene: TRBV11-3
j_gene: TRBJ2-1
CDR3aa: CASSRRLPAGEDEQFF

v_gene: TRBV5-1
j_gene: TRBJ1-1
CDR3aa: CASSSGTENTEAFF

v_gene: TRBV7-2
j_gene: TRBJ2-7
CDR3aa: CASREAGGFYEQYF

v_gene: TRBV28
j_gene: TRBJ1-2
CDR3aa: CASSSSQAANYGYTF

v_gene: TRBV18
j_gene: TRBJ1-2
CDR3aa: CASSYDSQYGYTF

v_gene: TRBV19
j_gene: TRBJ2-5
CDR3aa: CASSLGTSGAETQYF

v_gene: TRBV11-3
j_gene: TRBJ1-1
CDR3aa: CASSLTVNTEAFF

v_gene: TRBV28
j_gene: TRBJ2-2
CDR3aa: CASTGADGANTGELFF

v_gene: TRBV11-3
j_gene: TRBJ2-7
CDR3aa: CASSLLAGPSYEQYF

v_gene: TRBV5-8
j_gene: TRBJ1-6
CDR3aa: CASRTYDGYNSPLHF

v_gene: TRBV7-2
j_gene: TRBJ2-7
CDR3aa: CASSVPGTGGEQYF

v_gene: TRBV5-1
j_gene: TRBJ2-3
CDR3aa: CASSLEGAGDTQYF

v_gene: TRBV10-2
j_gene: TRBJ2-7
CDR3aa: CASRLAGTGFDKQYF

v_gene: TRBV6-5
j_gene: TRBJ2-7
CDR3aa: CASSSSGVPYEQYF

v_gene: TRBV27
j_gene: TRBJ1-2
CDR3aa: CASSLAGGIGGYTF

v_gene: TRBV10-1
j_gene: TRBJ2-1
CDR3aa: CASSESWASGYNEQFF

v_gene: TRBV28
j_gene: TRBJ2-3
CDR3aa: CASSLDGTSTDTQYF

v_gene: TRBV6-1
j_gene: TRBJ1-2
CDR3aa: CASSESGTGGDYYGYTF

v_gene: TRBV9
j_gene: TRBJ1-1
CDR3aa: CASSVTGRDTEAFF

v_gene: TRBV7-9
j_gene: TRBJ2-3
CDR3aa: CASSFVAGPGTDTQYF

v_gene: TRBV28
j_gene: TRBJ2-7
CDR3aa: CASTPPRDRGAHEQYF

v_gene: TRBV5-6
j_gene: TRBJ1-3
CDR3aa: CASSLATGTASGNTIYF

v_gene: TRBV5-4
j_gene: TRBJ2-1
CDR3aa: CASSASSGTQFF

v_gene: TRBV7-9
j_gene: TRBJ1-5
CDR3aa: CASSLERTGVGQPQHF